This TCR beta chain was sequenced for a study of blood T cells in healthy people across ages. This clonotype was counted a few times. With a J-beta primer mix and a sample-barcoded 5' primer, a second PCR ran 7 to 11 cycles. Using its own MiXCR run on the 5' RACE reads, TCRdb lists one record per CDR3 protein. The sample shows more than 900,000 distinct CDR3 sequences, approximately 25% of them seen only once. The data were also submitted as part of a second study, on T cells of mothers and their children.

Sequencing used blood. The origin of this receptor is a girl aged 2-10 years in good health.

CDR3 nucleotide sequence: TGCAGTGCTAGAGATCTAGGGACAGGGGGCTACGAGCAGTACTTC. Amino acids: CSARDLGTGGYEQYF. The V and J genes are TRBV20-1 and TRBJ2-5; TRBD1 aligns across 11 bases. The closer fit of TRBJ2-7 to the DNA end suggests the J call may be wrong. The CDR3 spans 15 residues. In germline, CDR1 is DFQATT, CDR2 SNEGSKA (reference sequence).